The 4 T cell receptor beta chains in this list originate from one sample, sequenced in a study of OX40 agonist ivuxolimab in advanced cancers. The table came from immunoSEQ multiplex PCR; TCRdb's copy has only in-frame clones and leaves some out. The sample records some 45,000 clones, around 80% being singletons. The sequenced sample was CD4+ or CD8+ T cells sorted from blood, obtained in a trial of the OX40 agonist ivuxolimab. Receptors were obtained from an adult with an advanced solid tumor such as melanoma, head and neck, liver or kidney cancer.

J is TRBJ2-1 and V is TRBV6-1; TRBD1 is a possible D gene (5 bases). CDR1 MNHNS and CDR2 SASEGT come from the germline V gene. Trimming stripped 6 bases from V and 8 bases from J, with 11 bases between. The CDR3 consists of 12 residues. The CDR3: CASRDTVDEQFF. CDR3 DNA: TGTGCCAGCAGGGACACAGTGGATGAGCAGTTCTTC.

By frequency in the sample, this clone is medium-sized. V and J are TRBV18 and TRBJ2-3; D might be TRBD1 or TRBD2, each matching 5 bases. Germline V gene data show CDR1 as KGHSH and CDR2 as LQKENI. This CDR3 comprises 16 residues. Trimming shortened V by 1 base and J by 3 bases, and 14 bases separated the two germline ends. The CDR3 bases are TGTGCCAGCTCACCACTTGTCGGGACGGTAACAGATACGCAGTATTTT. Its translation is CASSPLVGTVTDTQYF.

The chain employs TRBV19 and TRBJ1-5, with D perhaps matching TRBD1 (5 bases). V gave up 2 bases and J gave up 5 bases, with 16 bases separating them. The CDR3 is made up of 16 amino acids. Germline loops: CDR1 LNHDA, CDR2 SQIVND (reference sequence). This CDR3 reads CASSIYLGLRDQPQHF. The CDR3 bases are TGTGCCAGTAGTATATATCTGGGACTTCGGGATCAGCCCCAGCATTTT.

The rearrangement joins TRBV6-5 to TRBJ2-1, with D perhaps assigned TRBD1 or TRBD2 (5 bases each). Per the germline V gene, CDR1 is MNHEY and CDR2 is SVGAGI. This CDR3 spans 13 amino acids. The V gene lost 5 bases and the J gene lost 14 bases, with 19 bases spanning the gap. The chain's CDR3 is CASSPTPGLKEFF. The CDR3 nucleotides read TGTGCCAGCAGTCCGACTCCGGGGCTAAAGGAGTTCTTC.